The entry below describes one T cell receptor (beta chain). This clone was detected ten times or more. The clone's antigen remains unknown. No clone much larger than this one lies a single base away; base qualities are absent. V is clipped by 2 bases and J by 0 bases, and the sequence between their germline boundaries is 5 bases long. The CDR3 runs 14 residues from the cysteine to the phenylalanine. Solely the CDR3 DNA is kept, with 42 bases framed from the first base. Taken from the germline V gene, the CDR1 and CDR2 loops are SNHLY and FYNNEI. This sample is part of a study of metastatic and nonmetastatic thyroid tumors (dated by TCRdb to the early 2020s). The study in broad terms: Repertoires from peripheral blood and from tumor or nodule tissue samples of malignant and benign thyroid patients were compared. Overall study outcomes, separate from this receptor: TCR beta diversity was reported as significantly higher in malignant tumors than in benign nodules, in both blood and tumor samples.

Before undergoing thyroid surgery, none of the patients had been given any kind of treatment. Using T-cell receptor beta sequencing, the researchers looked back retrospectively at clinical samples from patients, gathered between about 2011 and 2019. The library relied on PCR. The sequencing machine was an Illumina HiSeq 4000. High-throughput sequencing was used to profile the CDR3 region of the TCR beta-chain in every patient. The source study handled its data this way. The researchers built a classifier to tell apart papillary thyroid cancer patients with distant metastasis, based on CDR3 differences among clinicopathological groups. Repertoire diversity was assessed with the Shannon index, and tumor-blood repertoire similarity with the Morisita-Horn index. TCRdb ran its own pipeline on the public reads, namely fastp trimming at Q25 and MiXCR clone calling, and kept in-frame beta chains. TCRdb, not the authors, supplied the V and J calls. Across this sample there are roughly 34,000 clones, with about 15% seen only once. Around 19% of the sample lies in the top ten.

The sequencing sample was made of blood. In this chain, TRBV2 is recombined with TRBJ1-5, with the D gene not confidently named. The source is a male donor with papillary thyroid cancer or a benign thyroid nodule (not recorded which). Some clones in this sample may be carry-over from other donors' samples. The sequenced DNA: TGTGCCAGCAGTGAAACTAATAGCAATCAGCCCCAGCATTTT. This yields the protein CASSETNSNQPQHF. Where the CDR3 stops, the reference TRBV2 and TRBJ1-5 genes take over; the full variable domain is EPEVTQTPSHQVTQMGQEVILRCVPISNHLYFYWYRQILGQKVEFLVSFYNNEISEKSEIFDDQFSVERPDGSNFTLKIRSTKLEDSAMYFCASSETNSNQPQHFGDGTRLSIL.